This T cell receptor beta chain emerged from a study of blood T cell repertoires in COVID-19. In terms of age and location, participants ranged from roughly 18 to 90 years and lived in about 25 US areas. Donors in Cohort 3 who had recovered were those with two negative PCRs, healthcare professional clearance, or resolution of their symptoms. This clone turned up a few times. CDR1 SGHTS and CDR2 YDEGEE come from the germline V gene. The V end lost 0 bases, the J end lost 4 bases, and 14 bases lay between the germline ends. The length of the CDR3 is 16 residues. As handled by the study authors: Amplifying reference gene primers gave estimates of nucleated cell counts. Libraries were prepared by immunoSEQ multiplex PCR; TCRdb keeps only in-frame clonotypes and omits some of them. V and J calls and clone size are copied from that table; D and trimming were computed from the DNA. The sample comprises 200,000 to 300,000 clones, 86% of which are singletons, and roughly 2% rests with the top ten.

The sequence was obtained from a woman in her forties or fifties who had recovered from COVID-19. The specimen was PBMCs or T cells enriched from blood (not recorded which). The chain has TRBV5-8 and TRBJ1-5, with D uncertain. The DNA for the CDR3 is TGTGCCAGCAGCTTGGGTTTGGGCAGGTTAAATCAGCCCCAGCATTTT. It is translated as CASSLGLGRLNQPQHF.